This T cell receptor beta chain was sequenced for a study of blood T cell repertoires in COVID-19. Across the whole study: Sites in the United States, Italy and Spain provided acute and convalescent COVID-19 samples. Nucleic acid was either cDNA or gDNA, and it came from T cells, B-cell-depleted T cells, or PBMCs.

The Seattle patients joined while their infection was active and were tracked longitudinally afterward. V was cut by 1 base and J by 4 bases, with 5 bases left in between. The CDR3 has 13 amino acids. As handled by the study authors: By means of reference gene primer amplification, nucleated cell counts were estimated. The assay was immunoSEQ multiplex PCR, and TCRdb's table has in-frame clones only and misses some. V and J calls and clone size come straight from that table; D and trimming were deduced from the DNA. There are approximately 34,000 clones in the sample; approximately 81% occur only once, and about 3.2% lies in the top ten.

The origin of this receptor is a man between 65 and 79 years old with COVID-19, enrolled during active disease. Specimen: peripheral blood. The chain has TRBV12-3 or TRBV12-4 and TRBJ2-1; D unresolved. CDR3 protein: CASSLVRYNEQFF. DNA of the CDR3: TGTGCCAGCAGTTTAGTCCGGTACAATGAGCAGTTCTTC.